Reported below is one T cell receptor (beta chain). This record belongs to a study of blood T cell repertoires in COVID-19. Study in general: Some COVID-19 samples were acute and others convalescent; all came from the United States, Italy and Spain. PBMCs, B-cell-depleted T cells, or T cells were the source of the cDNA or gDNA that made up the material.

Per the original methods: By means of reference gene primer amplification, nucleated cell counts were estimated. TCRdb's copy holds only in-frame clones and misses some; the assay was immunoSEQ multiplex PCR. The V and J calls and clone size are taken from that table; D and trimming were inferred from the DNA. The sample includes approximately 120,000 clones, approximately 85% of them seen just once. This CDR3 is 15 amino acids long. Germline V CDR1 and CDR2: SGHRS, YFSETQ. J lost 6 bases, V lost 8 bases, and 15 bases had no gene match. The receptor was isolated from a human donor in a cohort sampled during active COVID-19. Sequenced input: peripheral blood. V gene TRBV5-1 combines with J gene TRBJ2-7, with 9 bases aligning to TRBD1. The CDR3 sequence: CASRGGPGQGGEQYF. CDR3 DNA: TGCGCCAGTAGGGGGGGCCCGGGACAGGGAGGCGAGCAGTACTTC.